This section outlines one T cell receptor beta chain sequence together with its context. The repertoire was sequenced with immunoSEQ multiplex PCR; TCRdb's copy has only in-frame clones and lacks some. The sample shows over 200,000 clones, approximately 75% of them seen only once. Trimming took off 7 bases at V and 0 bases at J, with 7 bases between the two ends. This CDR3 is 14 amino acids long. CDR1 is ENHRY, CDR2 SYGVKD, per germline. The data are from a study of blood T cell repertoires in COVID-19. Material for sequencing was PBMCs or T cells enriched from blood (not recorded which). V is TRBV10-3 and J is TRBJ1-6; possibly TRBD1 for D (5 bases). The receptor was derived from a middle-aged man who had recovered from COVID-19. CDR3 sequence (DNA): TGTGCCATCACTGACAGCTCCTATAATTCACCCCTCCACTTT. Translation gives CAITDSSYNSPLHF.